This T cell receptor beta chain was documented in a study of cytomegalovirus exposure and HLA in healthy donors. The study's findings and limits: TCR clusters originating in the first cohort tended to co-occur in the roughly 120 validation repertoires, according to a later analysis. In vitro experiments confirmed that a few CMV-associated chains were specific for CMV antigens.

Trimming pared 4 bases from V and 1 base from J, leaving 8 bases between. The CDR3 runs 13 residues. Germline CDR1 reads MGHRA; CDR2 reads YSYEKL. Measured with immunoSEQ multiplex PCR; TCRdb has only the in-frame clones, and not every one. In the table there are fewer than 120,000 clones, roughly 90% of which are singletons. For this clone: No antigen is known for it.

The chain is built from TRBV4-1 and TRBJ2-7; maybe TRBD1 (6 bases). The receptor's source is a woman between 18 and 29 years old in good health and CMV-seronegative. The sequencing sample was made of PBMCs. The CDR3 DNA follows: TGCGCCAGCAGCCTACAGGGTTCCTACGAGCAGTACTTC. It yields the protein CASSLQGSYEQYF.